A few counts support the clone carrying this T cell receptor (beta chain). The antigen is not known. The germline V gene encodes CDR1 LNHDA and CDR2 SQIVND (reference sequence). V gave up 3 bases and J gave up 1 base; unmatched junction bases: 1. This CDR3 has 15 amino acids. This sample was included in a study of regulatory T cells in long-lasting Graves disease. Broader study findings: Favoring TRBV28, TRBJ1-2 and TRBJ2-5 was a feature seen in persistent disease.

Regarding time point: persistent/refractory GD, antithyroid drugs over 5 years with positive TRAb. With RNA extracted from PBMCs as input, the TCR library was made. According to the study, TCR beta libraries were built with iRepertoire HTBI primers and CDR3-region Arm-PCR. TCRdb redid the calling of the multiplex PCR reads with MiXCR, one entry per CDR3 protein. The data contain a few hundred thousand distinct CDR3 sequences, about 20% of them seen just once; the ten biggest clones take up approximately 26%. The rearrangement links TRBV19 to TRBJ2-5; TRBD2 matches 11 bases. The sequence was obtained from a female donor with Graves disease. The sample here was peripheral blood mononuclear cells (PBMCs), taken when the disease was refractory, from a patient treated with antithyroid drugs. For the CDR3, the DNA is TGTGCCAGTAGTATCACTAGCGGGAGCCAAGAGACCCAGTACTTC. This sequence encodes CASSITSGSQETQYF.